A single sample is the source of the 25 T cell receptor beta chains below, sequenced in a study of cytomegalovirus exposure and HLA in healthy donors. The PCR had 60 Vbeta and 13 Jbeta primers. Some clones are missing from TCRdb's copy, which holds only in-frame ones; the method was immunoSEQ multiplex PCR. The sample has 90,000 to 100,000 clones; 76% are singletons. Sequencing was done on a sample of PBMCs. These receptors originate from a man in his forties in good health and CMV-seronegative.

In this sample, this clone turned up a few times. The chain combines TRBV7-9 with TRBJ2-4, with D perhaps TRBD2 (5 bases). CDR1 SEHNR and CDR2 FQNEAQ come from the germline V gene (reference sequence). The CDR3 has 10 amino acids. V shed 11 bases and J shed 6 bases, with 8 bases lying between them. CDR3 amino acids: CAVGGNIQYF. In nucleotides, the CDR3 is TGTGCCGTCGGAGGAAACATTCAGTACTTC.

The chain combines TRBV4-1 with TRBJ1-4; D is unresolved. The CDR3 covers 16 residues. V lost 0 bases and J lost 7, with 15 bases in between. Germline V gene lookup returns CDR1 MGHRA and CDR2 YSYEKL. CDR3 amino acids: CASSQDRGVVGEKLFF. The CDR3 nucleotides are TGCGCCAGCAGCCAAGACCGAGGCGTGGTTGGTGAAAAACTGTTTTTT.

V usage is TRBV5-1 and J usage is TRBJ2-3; 7 bases are a match to TRBD1. Trimming at V came to 7 bases and at J to 1 base, leaving 9 bases not matched to a gene. The CDR3 has 15 amino acids. CDR1 SGHRS and CDR2 YFSETQ come from the germline V gene. In DNA form, the CDR3 reads TGCGCCAGCGGATTGAGACAGGGTGGCACAGATACGCAGTATTTT. Translation gives CASGLRQGGTDTQYF.

This clone was observed a single time. The chain recombines TRBV19 with TRBJ1-1; 7 nucleotides match TRBD1. Trimming took 5 bases from V and 1 from J; bases not matched to a gene: 1. Germline lookup yields CDR1 LNHDA and CDR2 SQIVND (reference sequence). The CDR3 is made up of 13 amino acids. The CDR3 sequence: CASSGTANTEAFF. DNA of the CDR3: TGTGCCAGTAGTGGGACAGCGAACACTGAAGCTTTCTTT.

The rearrangement links TRBV29-1 to TRBJ1-1; 11 bases line up with TRBD1. This CDR3 region has 16 residues. From germline, CDR1 is SQVTM and CDR2 ANQGSEA. CDR3 nucleotide sequence: TGCGGCGGGAGGACAGGGGGCCAAAAGCCGAACACTGAAGCTTTCTTT. Its translation is CGGRTGGQKPNTEAFF.

The rearrangement joins TRBV19 to TRBJ2-1, with a tentative D call TRBD1 (5 bases). Looked up from germline, CDR1 is LNHDA and CDR2 is SQIVND (reference sequence). Trimming left V 7 bases short and J 0 bases short, with 13 bases between. This CDR3 has 15 residues. CDR3 sequence: CASKGWTSSYNEQFF. In nucleotides, the CDR3 is TGTGCCAGTAAGGGATGGACAAGCTCCTACAATGAGCAGTTCTTC.

The chain joins TRBV6-5 to TRBJ1-4, with a weak D call TRBD1 (6 bases). The germline CDR1 and CDR2 sequences are MNHEY and SVGAGI. There are 15 residues in the CDR3. V dropped 6 bases and J dropped 5 bases, with 16 bases sitting between them. Here the CDR3 reads CASSRTTGSNEKLFF. CDR3 DNA sequence: TGTGCCAGCAGCCGCACGACAGGATCCAATGAAAAACTGTTTTTT.

The chain joins TRBV4-3 to TRBJ2-7, with TRBD1 as a possible D gene (6 bases). The CDR3 runs 14 residues. The V gene lost 0 bases and the J gene lost 3 bases, with 9 bases spanning the gap. Looked up from germline, CDR1 is LGHNA and CDR2 is YSLEER. The DNA for the CDR3 is TGCGCCAGCAGCCAAGATAGGACAGACTACGAGCAGTACTTC. Its protein is CASSQDRTDYEQYF.

The CDR3 sequence: CASTWGVQETQYF. DNA of the CDR3: TGTGCCAGCACATGGGGGGTACAAGAGACCCAGTACTTC. J is TRBJ2-5 and V is TRBV18; D perhaps matches TRBD2 (6 bases). The CDR3 extends over 13 amino acids. Looked up from germline, CDR1 is KGHSH and CDR2 is LQKENI. The germline V and J ends were trimmed by 8 bases and 2 bases, with 12 bases remaining between them.

The V gene is TRBV27, the J gene TRBJ2-7; tentatively, D is TRBD1 (6 bases). The CDR3 runs to 16 residues. The germline V gene has CDR1 MNHEY and CDR2 SMNVEV (reference sequence). Trimming shortened V by 6 bases and J by 3 bases, and 21 bases separated the two germline ends. The chain's CDR3 is CASSLRVGAPGYEQYF. The CDR3 DNA is TGTGCCAGCAGCCTTAGGGTGGGGGCCCCTGGCTACGAGCAGTACTTC.

The chain carries TRBV30 and TRBJ1-2; no clear D. Germline V lookup: CDR1 GTSNPN, CDR2 SVGIG (reference sequence). Trimming removed 8 bases from V and 1 base from J, with 17 bases in between. CDR3 length equals 14 residues. The CDR3 is CAGDGGSRNYGYTF. Here the CDR3 DNA reads TGTGCCGGAGATGGTGGCAGCCGTAACTATGGCTACACCTTC.

This chain's CDR3 is CASSVRAGQGANEQFF. Here the CDR3 DNA reads TGTGCCAGCAGTGTCCGCGCGGGACAGGGGGCTAATGAGCAGTTCTTC. The rearrangement uses TRBV6-1 and TRBJ2-1; 12 bases map to TRBD1. Germline loops: CDR1 MNHNS, CDR2 SASEGT. This CDR3 is built from 16 residues. V was pared by 4 bases and J by 7 bases, with 8 bases of the junction left unmatched.

The rearrangement uses TRBV5-4 and TRBJ2-5; 8 nucleotides align to TRBD2. J lost 5 bases, V lost 4 bases, and 10 bases had no gene match. The CDR3 loop spans 15 amino acids. Germline CDR1 SGHNT, CDR2 YYREEE (reference sequence). CDR3 loop: CASSSQRGLVETQYF. The CDR3 bases are TGTGCCAGCAGCAGCCAAAGGGGACTAGTCGAGACCCAGTACTTC. Complete variable domain (other parts from reference TRBV5-4 and TRBJ2-5): ETGVTQSPTHLIKTRGQQVTLRCSSQSGHNTVSWYQQALGQGPQFIFQYYREEENGRGNFPPRFSGLQFPNYSSELNVNALELDDSALYLCASSSQRGLVETQYFGPGTRLLVL.

This sequence joins TRBV7-9 and TRBJ2-3; no firm D call. Trimming took 5 bases from V and 3 from J, leaving 18 bases between them. The CDR3 is made up of 16 amino acids. Per the germline V gene, CDR1 is SEHNR and CDR2 is FQNEAQ (reference sequence). CDR3 nucleotide sequence: TGTGCCAGCAGCCCCAACCAGCTAGTGAGAACAGATACGCAGTATTTT. It is translated as CASSPNQLVRTDTQYF.

The V gene is TRBV9, the J gene TRBJ2-1, with TRBD2 as a possible D gene (6 bases). V lost 3 bases and J lost 4, with 14 bases in between. This CDR3 region has 15 residues. CDR1 is SGDLS and CDR2 is YYNGEE in the germline V gene. The CDR3 reads CASSEGSGDYNEQFF. CDR3 DNA: TGTGCCAGCAGCGAAGGATCGGGGGATTACAATGAGCAGTTCTTC. Together with reference TRBV9 and TRBJ2-1, the CDR3 gives the full variable domain: DSGVTQTPKHLITATGQRVTLRCSPRSGDLSVYWYQQSLDQGLQFLIQYYNGEERAKGNILERFSAQQFPDLHSELNLSSLELGDSALYFCASSEGSGDYNEQFFGPGTRLTVL.

The gene calls are TRBV5-5 and TRBJ2-3, with 9 bases fitting TRBD2. With 1 base clipped from V and 4 bases from J, the junction kept 10 bases outside the gene matches. The CDR3 consists of 17 residues. Germline CDR1 reads SGHKS; CDR2 reads YYEKEE (reference sequence). The CDR3 here is CASSLLKGLATPDTQYF. CDR3 nucleotides: TGTGCCAGCAGCTTGTTAAAGGGACTAGCAACCCCAGATACGCAGTATTTT.

The genes are TRBV5-1 and TRBJ1-5; TRBD1 might be the D (6 bases). Trimming removed 2 bases from V and 3 bases from J, with 9 bases in between. Germline-derived CDR1 and CDR2 are SGHRS and YFSETQ. The CDR3 sequence is 14 residues long. The CDR3 protein is CASSFTGHNQPQHF. In nucleotides, the CDR3 is TGCGCCAGCAGCTTTACAGGGCACAATCAGCCCCAGCATTTT.

This clone was counted only a few times. The chain is built from TRBV30 and TRBJ2-3; TRBD1 might be the D (6 bases). Trimming removed 2 bases from V and 0 bases from J, with 12 bases in between. Germline V CDR1 and CDR2: GTSNPN, SVGIG (reference sequence). The CDR3 extends over 15 amino acids. CDR3 in DNA: TGTGCCTGGAGTAGGACAGACCCTAGCACAGATACGCAGTATTTT. It yields the protein CAWSRTDPSTDTQYF.

The V and J genes are TRBV30 and TRBJ1-6; 12 bases fit TRBD1. Germline values: CDR1 GTSNPN, CDR2 SVGIG (reference sequence). The CDR3 has 16 amino acids. The junction had 8 bases not matched to a gene; V was cut back by 4 bases and J by 7 bases. CDR3 nucleotides: TGTGCCTGGACCCGGGACAGGGGGCGATCCAATTCACCCCTCCACTTT. As protein: CAWTRDRGRSNSPLHF.

The CDR3 DNA reads TGTGCCAGCAGGGACCGACAGGGATATTACGCTGAAGCTTTCTTT. Protein sequence: CASRDRQGYYAEAFF. V is TRBV25-1 and J is TRBJ1-1; 7 bases are a match to TRBD1. Germline CDR1 and CDR2: MGHDK and SYGVNS. This CDR3 has 15 amino acids. With 6 bases clipped from V and 6 bases from J, the junction kept 13 bases outside the gene matches.

The table lists this clone with a count of one. The rearrangement uses TRBV5-1 and TRBJ1-2, with D tentatively TRBD1 (6 bases). This CDR3 contains 14 residues. CDR1 is SGHRS, CDR2 YFSETQ, per germline. Trimming pared 4 bases from V and 4 bases from J, leaving 14 bases between. The CDR3 is CASSGGGRTYGYTF. The CDR3 DNA reads TGCGCCAGCAGCGGGGGGGGCCGCACCTATGGCTACACCTTC.

The rearrangement uses TRBV20-1 and TRBJ1-1, with D perhaps matching TRBD1 (6 bases). The CDR3 has 11 residues. Germline assignment: CDR1 DFQATT and CDR2 SNEGSKA (reference sequence). V gave up 6 bases and J gave up 13 bases, with 18 bases separating them. As DNA, the CDR3 is TGCAGTGCAAGGACAGTAGGTTTGGATTTCTTT. This sequence encodes CSARTVGLDFF.

This clone showed up just once. The chain recombines TRBV11-1 with TRBJ2-5; D call uncertain. With the DNA end fitting TRBJ2-7 better, the J assignment may be wrong. The germline CDR1 and CDR2 sequences are SGHAT and FQDESV (reference sequence). The CDR3 sequence is 12 residues long. The CDR3 nucleotides read TGTGCCAGCAGCCCATACTCTTACGAGCAGTACTTC. Translating gives CASSPYSYEQYF.

This clone was recorded once. This sequence joins TRBV19 and TRBJ1-6; no definite D call. The V end lost 9 bases, the J end lost 10 bases, and 16 bases lay between the germline ends. The CDR3 is 13 residues long. Germline V CDR1 and CDR2: LNHDA, SQIVND (reference sequence). In DNA, the CDR3 is TGTGCCAGCTCCCTTAGAGGTGGATCACCCCTCCACTTT. Its translation: CASSLRGGSPLHF.

The chain joins TRBV5-1 to TRBJ1-2, with unresolved D. This CDR3 has 11 amino acids. CDR1 is SGHRS, CDR2 YFSETQ, per germline. Trimming removed 3 bases from V and 2 bases from J, with 2 bases in between. The CDR3 is CASSSNYGYTF. The DNA of the CDR3 is TGCGCCAGCAGCTCAAACTATGGCTACACCTTC.